The 13 T cell receptor beta chains presented below share a single source sample, sequenced in a study of T cells in Graves' hyperthyroidism and ophthalmopathy. Regions amplified from RNA transcripts were the TCR beta CDR3 regions. The TCR CDR3 was amplified in a first-round RT-PCR using the HTBI primer set. TCRdb processed the multiplex PCR reads anew with MiXCR; each CDR3 protein has one entry. Of 660,000 or so distinct CDR3 sequences detected, just under 45% appear once; the ten largest clones hold roughly 7.2%. Sequenced sample: peripheral blood or thyroid tissue (not recorded which). All receptors derive from an adult man with Graves' disease, either hyperthyroidism or ophthalmopathy (not recorded which).

The chain couples TRBV12-3 or TRBV12-4 to TRBJ1-5; possibly TRBD1 for D (6 bases). Trimming took 6 bases from V and 7 from J, leaving 13 bases between them. CDR3 size: 13 residues. The CDR3 reads CASSHSRGQPQHF. The CDR3 coding sequence is TGTGCCAGCAGCCATAGCAGGGGACAGCCCCAGCATTTT.

This clonotype was found many times. The chain has TRBV7-2 and TRBJ1-1, with D possibly matching TRBD1 (6 bases). CDR1 and CDR2 (germline): SGHTA, FQGNSA. The CDR3 covers 14 residues. Between the trimmed V and J ends, which lost 3 bases and 2 bases, there was a span of 10 bases. For the CDR3, the DNA is TGTGCCAGCAGCTTCAGGGGATTAAACACTGAAGCTTTCTTT. It translates to CASSFRGLNTEAFF. The full variable domain, completed using reference TRBV7-2 and TRBJ1-1, is GAGVSQSPSNKVTEKGKDVELRCDPISGHTALYWYRQSLGQGLEFLIYFQGNSAPDKSGLPSDRFSAERTGGSVSTLTIQRTQQEDSAVYLCASSFRGLNTEAFFGQGTRLTVV.

This chain uses TRBV2 with TRBJ1-5; the D gene is possibly TRBD1 (6 bases). The length of the CDR3 is 16 residues. V was shortened by 6 bases and J by 1 base, with 16 bases between the two germline ends. CDR1 and CDR2 (germline): SNHLY, FYNNEI. CDR3 bases: TGTGCCAGCAGCCAGGGGCAGTCGAACAGCAATCAGCCCCAGCATTTT. Its translation: CASSQGQSNSNQPQHF.

This clonotype appeared many times. The rearrangement joins TRBV29-1 to TRBJ2-7; tentatively, D is TRBD1 or TRBD2 (5 bases each). The length of the CDR3 is 14 residues. V shed 4 bases and J shed 0 bases, with 13 bases lying between them. From germline, CDR1 is SQVTM and CDR2 ANQGSEA. Written as DNA, the CDR3 is TGCAGCGTTGCTCGTGGGACCCGCTCCTACGAGCAGTACTTC. Its translation: CSVARGTRSYEQYF.

As concerns this clonotype: It may be a read error: a sequence one base away is much more abundant. The chain carries TRBV10-3 and TRBJ1-1, with D tentatively TRBD1 (5 bases). Germline V gives CDR1 ENHRY, CDR2 SYGVKD. This CDR3 is built from 13 residues. Trimming removed 5 bases from V and 5 bases from J, with 12 bases in between. For the CDR3, the DNA is TGTGCCATCAGTTGGGGCAGGGTGACTGAAGCTTTCTTT. It is translated as CAISWGRVTEAFF.

This clonotype has just a few counts. The chain carries TRBV10-1 and TRBJ1-2; possibly TRBD1 for D (6 bases). Per the germline V gene, CDR1 is WNHNN and CDR2 is SYGVQD (reference sequence). This CDR3 has 13 residues. Trimming stripped 5 bases from V and 8 bases from J, with 15 bases between. The CDR3 sequence: CASSRFRDTGYTF. CDR3 in DNA: TGCGCCAGCAGTCGTTTTCGGGACACCGGCTACACCTTC.

The count of this clonotype is one. This rearrangement joins TRBV29-1 to TRBJ2-5; D possibly corresponds to TRBD2 (6 bases). TRBJ2-7 matches the DNA end more closely, so the J call is doubtful. CDR3 length equals 14 residues. The germline V gene has CDR1 SQVTM and CDR2 ANQGSEA. Here the CDR3 DNA reads TGCAGCGTGGCCGAGGGAGGCATCTTCTACGAGCAGTACTTC. Amino acid sequence: CSVAEGGIFYEQYF.

The chain joins TRBV2 to TRBJ1-2; possibly TRBD1 for D (5 bases). Deletions cut 8 bases from V and 6 bases from J, with 16 bases between. Germline V gene data show CDR1 as SNHLY and CDR2 as FYNNEI. This CDR3 is built from 13 residues. The DNA for the CDR3 is TGTGCCAGCCTGGAAGACAGAAGCCATGGCTACACCTTC. Translated, it gives CASLEDRSHGYTF. The full variable domain, with the rest looked up from reference TRBV2 and TRBJ1-2, is EPEVTQTPSHQVTQMGQEVILRCVPISNHLYFYWYRQILGQKVEFLVSFYNNEISEKSEIFDDQFSVERPDGSNFTLKIRSTKLEDSAMYFCASLEDRSHGYTFGSGTRLTVV.

There are a few counts of this clonotype. The genes are TRBV24-1 and TRBJ1-5; tentative D call: TRBD1 (6 bases). The CDR3 extends over 14 amino acids. The V gene's germline CDR1 is KGHDR and CDR2 SFDVKD. The germline V and J ends were trimmed by 2 bases and 6 bases, with 10 bases remaining between them. The CDR3 DNA is TGTGCCACCAGTGATTCATACAGGGTTCAGCCCCAGCATTTT. Encoded protein: CATSDSYRVQPQHF.

This clonotype was seen many times. V usage is TRBV2 and J usage is TRBJ2-6; D call uncertain. The V end was cut by 4 bases, the J end by 0 bases, with 10 bases between. CDR3 size: 16 residues. Germline V gives CDR1 SNHLY, CDR2 FYNNEI. The CDR3 sequence: CASSVVTSSGANVLTF. The CDR3 bases are TGTGCCAGCAGTGTGGTCACTTCCTCTGGGGCCAACGTCCTGACTTTC.

Concerning this clonotype: With a much larger clone just one base away, this may be a read error. The V and J genes are TRBV29-1 and TRBJ2-7; D not resolved. The CDR3 length is 11 residues. Germline V gene sequence: CDR1 SQVTM, CDR2 ANQGSEA. Deletions cut 4 bases from V and 3 bases from J, with 7 bases between. As DNA, the CDR3 is TGCAGCGTTGGATATGACTACGAGCAGTACTTC. Protein: CSVGYDYEQYF.

This chain links TRBV10-3 with TRBJ2-7; 12 bases align to TRBD2. J lost 5 bases, V lost 6 bases, and 5 bases had no gene match. CDR3 size: 14 residues. Germline V gene lookup returns CDR1 ENHRY and CDR2 SYGVKD. The CDR3: CAISGLAGTHEQYF. The CDR3 DNA follows: TGTGCCATCAGCGGACTAGCGGGAACTCACGAGCAGTACTTC.

The chain couples TRBV29-1 to TRBJ2-7, with 10 nucleotides matching TRBD2. This CDR3 is built from 14 residues. After removal of 6 bases from V and 3 bases from J, the junction contained 8 bases not matched to a gene. The germline gives CDR1 SQVTM, CDR2 ANQGSEA. The DNA of the CDR3 is TGCAGCGTCCGGGGTAGCGGGAGGAGCTACGAGCAGTACTTC. Its translation: CSVRGSGRSYEQYF.